The rows below give T cell receptor beta chains drawn from one sample of a study of shared clonotypes between healthy human individuals. Assay: immunoSEQ multiplex PCR; the TCRdb copy retains only in-frame clones and omits some. The sample lists about 2 million clones; about 94% were seen once. Specimen: naive CD8+ T cells sorted from blood. The origin of the receptors is a young man in good health. CDR3s leave out the opening cysteine and the closing phenylalanine or tryptophan. Fields, in order: V gene, CDR3 protein.

v_gene: TRBV9; CDR3aa: ASSVGAGLPHNEQF
v_gene: TRBV5-1; CDR3aa: ASSSGAYEQY
v_gene: TRBV5-6; CDR3aa: ASSFGPMNTEAF
v_gene: TRBV15; CDR3aa: ATRSTSGSLDTQY
v_gene: TRBV2; CDR3aa: ASNPLTGFETQY
v_gene: TRBV29-1; CDR3aa: SVELNTEAF
v_gene: TRBV4-1; CDR3aa: ASSQDAGGYTYEQY
v_gene: TRBV4-1; CDR3aa: ASSQAPANTEAF
v_gene: TRBV13; CDR3aa: ASSSPGLAGNTGELF
v_gene: TRBV6-6; CDR3aa: ASRSGPGGMNTEAF
v_gene: TRBV28; CDR3aa: ASIPMNTEAF
v_gene: TRBV10-3; CDR3aa: AISESFHITSGNTIY
v_gene: TRBV2; CDR3aa: ASSGTASSYEQY
v_gene: TRBV6-6; CDR3aa: ASTNGEGLGEQY
v_gene: TRBV30; CDR3aa: AWSVLNTEAF
v_gene: TRBV9; CDR3aa: ASSGWTGDTQY
v_gene: TRBV6-5; CDR3aa: ASSYGGGFHLY
v_gene: TRBV30; CDR3aa: AWEKRGNYGYT
v_gene: TRBV29-1; CDR3aa: SVVTYEQY
v_gene: TRBV6-6; CDR3aa: ASSYSRGEKPQH
v_gene: TRBV16; CDR3aa: ASSQSDRGPDGYT
v_gene: TRBV7-9; CDR3aa: ASSRAGDPGELF
v_gene: TRBV11-2; CDR3aa: ASSYQTGYSEAF
v_gene: TRBV4-3; CDR3aa: ASSQETSGSEYNEQF
v_gene: TRBV7-7; CDR3aa: ASSLAGSYEQY
v_gene: TRBV19; CDR3aa: ASNQGTEAF
v_gene: TRBV7-8; CDR3aa: ASSLAGGNQPQH
v_gene: TRBV5-6; CDR3aa: ASSLGLTHEKLF
v_gene: TRBV29-1; CDR3aa: SVDRNNEQY
v_gene: TRBV13; CDR3aa: ASSLGDRGHSYEQY